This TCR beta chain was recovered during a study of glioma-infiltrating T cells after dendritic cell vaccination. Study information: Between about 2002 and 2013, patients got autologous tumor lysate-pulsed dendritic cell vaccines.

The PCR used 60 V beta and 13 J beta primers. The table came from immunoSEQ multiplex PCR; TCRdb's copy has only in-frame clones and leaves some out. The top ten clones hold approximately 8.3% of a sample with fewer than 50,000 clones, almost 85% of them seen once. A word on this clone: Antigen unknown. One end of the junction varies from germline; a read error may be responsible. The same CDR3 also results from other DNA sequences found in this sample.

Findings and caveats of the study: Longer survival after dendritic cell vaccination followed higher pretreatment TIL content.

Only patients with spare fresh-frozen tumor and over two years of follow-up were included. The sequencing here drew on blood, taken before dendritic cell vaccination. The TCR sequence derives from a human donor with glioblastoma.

CDR3 protein: CASADSSSYNSPLHF. The CDR3 DNA is TGTGCCAGCGCCGACTCGAGCTCCTATAATTCCCCCCTCCACTTT. V and J are TRBV27 and TRBJ1-6, with no clear D. The CDR3 runs to 15 residues. Per germline, CDR1 MNHEY and CDR2 SMNVEV (reference sequence).